The source of this T cell receptor (beta chain) is a study of blood T cell repertoires in COVID-19. At the level of the study: Material from acute and convalescent COVID-19 was sourced from the United States, Italy and Spain.

In the authors' workflow: Nucleated cell number was recorded as an estimate derived from reference gene primer amplification. Clones were sequenced by immunoSEQ multiplex PCR, and TCRdb holds only the in-frame ones, with some missing. V and J calls and clone size are as listed in that table; D and trimming were resolved from the DNA. The table lists about 120,000 clones, around 80% of them singletons, with around 0.77% in the top ten. The germline V gene has CDR1 SQVTM and CDR2 ANQGSEA. Trimming removed 7 bases from V and 6 bases from J; junction bases left unmatched: 11. The CDR3 is made up of 13 amino acids.

V is TRBV29-1 and J is TRBJ1-2, with 7 bases lining up with TRBD1. The sequenced material came from peripheral blood. The clonotype comes from a woman in her seventies with acute or convalescent COVID-19. CDR3: CSARQTGSDGYTF. The CDR3 DNA follows: TGCAGCGCCCGCCAGACAGGGTCAGATGGCTACACCTTC.